This T cell receptor (beta chain) stems from a study of shared clonotypes between healthy human individuals. About the study: The study enrolled two women and a few men aged 18 to 49. Findings of the study overall: Sequencing depth was expected to influence donor clonotype sharing.

Deep level was the assay's run setting. The data were produced by immunoSEQ multiplex PCR, yet TCRdb's version contains in-frame clones alone and is incomplete. Of about 460,000 clones in the sample, 60% to 80% are singletons; the top ten hold around 12%. V lost 4 bases to trimming and J lost 0 bases; unmatched junction nucleotides: 3. The CDR3 has 14 residues. From germline, CDR1 is SGHNT and CDR2 YYREEE (reference sequence). Worth noting for this clone: Its specificity is not known.

Those who donated, Caucasian adults without exception, all lived in Nashville, Tennessee. The chain carries TRBV5-4 and TRBJ1-2, with 7 nucleotides matching TRBD1. What was sequenced was PBMCs. The clonotype was recovered from a middle-aged woman in good health. Some clones in this sample may be carry-over from other donors' samples. The DNA of the CDR3 is TGTGCCAGCAGCGCGGGACAGACTAACTATGGCTACACCTTC. Protein product: CASSAGQTNYGYTF.